Below are 18 T cell receptor beta chains sequenced from a single sample in a study of control samples from healthy donors and cancer patients. Repertoires were generated with immunoSEQ multiplex PCR, while TCRdb's copy carries only in-frame clones and drops some. This table has 150,000 to 200,000 clones, about 93% appearing once. Material for sequencing was blood. These receptors originate from a man aged 18-30 years in good health.

The genes are TRBV19 and TRBJ2-2; D remains ambiguous. Germline V gene lookup returns CDR1 LNHDA and CDR2 SQIVND (reference sequence). Trimming took 4 bases from V and 5 from J, leaving 11 bases between them. CDR3 length equals 14 residues. Here the CDR3 DNA reads TGTGCCAGTAGTAGGGCAGCAAGTACCGGGGAGCTGTTTTTT. As protein: CASSRAASTGELFF.

The chain combines TRBV30 with TRBJ1-6; D might be TRBD1 (5 bases). This CDR3 is built from 13 residues. The V end lost 2 bases, the J end lost 10 bases, and 12 bases lay between the germline ends. CDR1 and CDR2 (germline): GTSNPN, SVGIG (reference sequence). CDR3 sequence (DNA): TGTGCCTGGAGTATCCGGGGCTACTCACCCCTCCACTTT. This codes for CAWSIRGYSPLHF.

The gene calls are TRBV2 and TRBJ2-1; D is possibly TRBD2 (6 bases). V lost 4 bases to trimming and J lost 4 bases, with 11 bases between them. From germline, CDR1 is SNHLY and CDR2 FYNNEI. The CDR3 runs to 14 residues. CDR3 bases: TGTGCCAGCAGTGCTAGTAGCGGATACAATGAGCAGTTCTTC. Encoded protein: CASSASSGYNEQFF.

This rearrangement joins TRBV12-5 to TRBJ2-5; D not certain. Germline CDR1 reads LGHNT; CDR2 reads FRNRAP. V dropped 4 bases and J dropped 5 bases, with 8 bases sitting between them. The CDR3 is 12 residues long. The CDR3 loop is CASGSQTETQYF. CDR3 nucleotide sequence: TGTGCTAGTGGTTCTCAGACGGAGACCCAGTACTTC.

The J gene is TRBJ2-5, the V gene TRBV29-1; 10 bases align to TRBD1. The V and J ends lost 4 bases and 5 bases, in that order; junction bases with no gene match: 7. Germline V lookup: CDR1 SQVTM, CDR2 ANQGSEA. The CDR3 sequence is 14 residues long. The CDR3 protein is CSVVPGQGKETQYF. The CDR3, as DNA: TGCAGCGTTGTACCGGGACAGGGGAAGGAGACCCAGTACTTC.

This chain joins TRBV5-1 and TRBJ1-1; TRBD1 aligns across 11 bases. The CDR3 totals 15 residues. Germline values: CDR1 SGHRS, CDR2 YFSETQ. With V trimmed by 2 bases and J by 4 bases, 4 bases remained unmatched. The CDR3 coding sequence is TGCGCCAGCAGCTTCTTCGGGACAGGGGGCACTGAAGCTTTCTTT. This translates into CASSFFGTGGTEAFF. The full variable domain, rest sourced from reference TRBV5-1 and TRBJ1-1, is KAGVTQTPRYLIKTRGQQVTLSCSPISGHRSVSWYQQTPGQGLQFLFEYFSETQRNKGNFPGRFSGRQFSNSRSEMNVSTLELGDSALYLCASSFFGTGGTEAFFGQGTRLTVV.

This clone showed up just once. The V and J genes are TRBV6-1 and TRBJ1-2, with unresolved D. The CDR3 sequence is 13 residues long. Germline lookup yields CDR1 MNHNS and CDR2 SASEGT. V was clipped by 1 base and J by 8 bases, with 11 bases between them. CDR3 region: CASSEGRAVGYTF. Here the CDR3 DNA reads TGTGCCAGCAGTGAAGGAAGGGCAGTCGGCTACACCTTC.

The chain links TRBV14 to TRBJ2-7; D is unresolved. Per the germline V gene, CDR1 is SGHDN and CDR2 is FVKESK. V dropped 0 bases and J dropped 2 bases, with 17 bases sitting between them. The CDR3 totals 17 residues. CDR3 nucleotide sequence: TGTGCCAGCAGCCAAGAAGGTCCCTCGGGTTTTACCTACGAGCAGTACTTC. It codes for CASSQEGPSGFTYEQYF.

The rearrangement links TRBV27 to TRBJ2-7, with D maybe TRBD1 (6 bases). Germline V gives CDR1 MNHEY, CDR2 SMNVEV (reference sequence). The germline V and J ends were trimmed by 5 bases and 1 base, with 12 bases remaining between them. The CDR3 loop spans 14 amino acids. The CDR3 reads CASSRDKVSYEQYF. The DNA for the CDR3 is TGTGCCAGCAGTAGGGACAAGGTATCCTACGAGCAGTACTTC.

The chain joins TRBV2 to TRBJ1-2; D gene unclear. The V gene lost 7 bases and the J gene lost 4 bases, with 7 bases spanning the gap. The CDR3 is made up of 11 amino acids. Germline V gene sequence: CDR1 SNHLY, CDR2 FYNNEI. The CDR3 DNA sequence: TGTGCCAGCAACGAGGGCTATGGCTACACCTTC. As protein: CASNEGYGYTF.

The V call is TRBV5-1, the J call TRBJ1-2, with 7 positions matching TRBD1. Per germline, CDR1 SGHRS and CDR2 YFSETQ. J lost 4 bases, V lost 4 bases, and 7 bases had no gene match. The CDR3 spans 14 residues. DNA of the CDR3: TGCGCCAGCAGCGCCTCACAGGGGAGCTATGGCTACACCTTC. Protein: CASSASQGSYGYTF.

This sequence joins TRBV7-3 and TRBJ2-5, with 8 positions matching TRBD2. The CDR3 runs 15 residues. The V gene end was trimmed by 4 bases and the J gene end by 5 bases; junction bases not matched to a gene: 9. In germline, CDR1 is SGHTA, CDR2 FQGTGA. This chain's CDR3 is CASSSSSGRWETQYF. The CDR3 DNA reads TGTGCCAGCAGCTCTTCTAGCGGGCGGTGGGAGACCCAGTACTTC.

V gene TRBV7-3 combines with J gene TRBJ2-1; 7 bases match TRBD1. The trim removed 1 base at V and 4 bases at J, leaving 4 bases unmatched. The germline V gene has CDR1 SGHTA and CDR2 FQGTGA. This CDR3 is 15 amino acids long. CDR3 sequence reads: CASSLKPTGYNEQFF. The CDR3 bases are TGTGCCAGCAGCTTAAAGCCGACAGGGTACAATGAGCAGTTCTTC.

The V gene is TRBV5-1, the J gene TRBJ2-1; D is ambiguous. Germline V gene data show CDR1 as SGHRS and CDR2 as YFSETQ. The CDR3 sequence is 15 residues long. The V and J ends lost 6 bases and 2 bases respectively, with 15 bases between them. The CDR3 sequence: CASTPGPTPYNEQFF. In DNA, the CDR3 is TGCGCCAGCACCCCCGGGCCCACCCCCTACAATGAGCAGTTCTTC.

V and J are TRBV18 and TRBJ2-1; 10 nucleotides line up with TRBD1. The J segment lost 4 bases and the V segment lost 4 bases, leaving 4 bases of the junction unmatched. The CDR3 consists of 15 residues. Germline V gene data show CDR1 as KGHSH and CDR2 as LQKENI. The CDR3, as DNA: TGTGCCAGCTCACGGGACAGGGGTGCGTACAATGAGCAGTTCTTC. Amino acid sequence: CASSRDRGAYNEQFF.

The chain carries TRBV12-3 or TRBV12-4 and TRBJ2-1; D not certain. The CDR3 contains 12 residues. The ends were cut back, 6 bases at V and 3 bases at J, with 6 bases in the middle. Here the CDR3 DNA reads TGTGCCAGCAGACTTTACTACAATGAGCAGTTCTTC. It is translated as CASRLYYNEQFF.

The V and J genes are TRBV5-1 and TRBJ2-1; possible D gene TRBD1, 5 bases. The ends were cut back, 3 bases at V and 10 bases at J, with 17 bases in the middle. This CDR3 contains 14 residues. Germline-derived CDR1 and CDR2 are SGHRS and YFSETQ. CDR3 region: CASSSEPRVKEQFF. The DNA for the CDR3 is TGCGCCAGCAGCTCCGAACCCAGGGTAAAAGAGCAGTTCTTC.

CDR3: CASSLGTEVNYGYTF. CDR3 DNA: TGTGCCAGCTCACTTGGGACAGAGGTTAACTATGGCTACACCTTC. The genes are TRBV18 and TRBJ1-2; 7 bases fit TRBD1. V trimming: 4 bases; J trimming: 1 base; junction bases outside the gene matches: 6. The CDR3 spans 15 residues. Germline V lookup: CDR1 KGHSH, CDR2 LQKENI.